One and the same sample provided the 23 T cell receptor beta chains below, sequenced in a study of blood T cell repertoires in COVID-19 (dated by TCRdb to 2018 to 2021). Receptors were amplified or captured by the immunoSEQ multiplex PCR assay. In TCRdb, the immuneACCESS table is reduced to in-frame sequences with V and J assigned. These tables do not hold every clone; where another copy was compared, an unresolved V gene accounts for under half, and the others remain unexplained. The sample has a few hundred thousand clones on record, roughly 86% of them singletons. 2% to 3% of the sample rests with the top ten. The specimen sequenced was peripheral blood. The receptors shown here come from a woman aged 45-60 years with acute or convalescent COVID-19.

The CDR3 is CASMEAGFVTSPPSTEAFF. CDR3 coding DNA: TGTGCCAGCATGGAGGCGGGGTTCGTTACATCCCCCCCGAGTACTGAAGCTTTCTTT. V is TRBV2 and J is TRBJ1-1; D unresolved. The CDR3 runs to 19 residues. The V end was cut by 7 bases, the J end by 5 bases, with 32 bases between. Per germline, CDR1 SNHLY and CDR2 FYNNEI.

In nucleotides, the CDR3 is TGTGCCATCAGTGAGGAGGTGGCTATGAACACTGAAGCTTTCTTT. This gives the protein CAISEEVAMNTEAFF. The genes are TRBV10-3 and TRBJ1-1; D remains ambiguous. The CDR3 is 15 amino acids. The germline V gene has CDR1 ENHRY and CDR2 SYGVKD. The V gene lost 2 bases and the J gene lost 0 bases, with 10 bases spanning the gap.

This clone was seen only a few times. The CDR3 sequence: CASSLERQATDTQYF. In DNA form, the CDR3 reads TGCGCCAGCAGCTTGGAGCGGCAGGCCACAGATACGCAGTATTTT. The V and J genes are TRBV5-1 and TRBJ2-3; TRBD2 is a possible D gene (5 bases). Germline V lookup: CDR1 SGHRS, CDR2 YFSETQ. V lost 0 bases, J lost 2 bases, and 10 bases lay in between. The CDR3 totals 15 residues.

V gene TRBV7-9 combines with J gene TRBJ1-3; the match to TRBD1 covers 10 bases. Germline values: CDR1 SEHNR, CDR2 FQNEAQ (reference sequence). J was trimmed by 3 bases and V by 3 bases; bases with no gene match: 5. The CDR3 has 16 amino acids. The CDR3 spells CASSFDRGLDGNTIYF. The CDR3 bases are TGTGCCAGCAGCTTCGACAGGGGGCTTGATGGAAACACCATATATTTT.

The chain carries TRBV4-1 and TRBJ2-4, with 14 bases fitting TRBD2. The V gene end was trimmed by 5 bases and the J gene end by 1 base; junction bases not matched to a gene: 16. The CDR3 covers 21 residues. Germline-derived CDR1 and CDR2 are MGHRA and YSYEKL. CDR3 in amino acids: CASSLYRPGLAGVRAKNIQYF. In DNA, the CDR3 is TGCGCCAGCAGCTTGTACAGGCCGGGACTAGCGGGAGTTCGGGCCAAAAACATTCAGTACTTC.

The chain uses TRBV5-5 and TRBJ1-2; D call uncertain. Germline V gene data show CDR1 as SGHKS and CDR2 as YYEKEE (reference sequence). V lost 0 bases to trimming and J lost 8 bases, with 8 bases between them. This CDR3 spans 12 amino acids. CDR3 region: CASSLVPGGYTF. CDR3 sequence (DNA): TGTGCCAGCAGCTTGGTGCCAGGAGGCTACACCTTC.

A word on this clone: Germline and junction disagree at one end, which may indicate a read error. The J gene is TRBJ2-1, the V gene TRBV7-7, with 9 bases fitting TRBD1. The CDR3 contains 17 residues. Germline-derived CDR1 and CDR2 are SSHAT and FNYEAQ (reference sequence). The CDR3 DNA follows: TGTGCTAGCAGCTTACCAGTTGGGACAGGGAACTACCGGGAGCAGTTCTTC. Its protein is CASSLPVGTGNYREQFF.

This chain uses TRBV20-1 with TRBJ1-5, with a weak D call TRBD1 (5 bases). Trimming cost V 3 bases and J 9 bases, with 12 bases left between them. The CDR3 length is 12 residues. Germline V lookup: CDR1 DFQATT, CDR2 SNEGSKA (reference sequence). The CDR3: CSASAGLSPQHF. The DNA for the CDR3 is TGCAGTGCTAGTGCGGGACTCTCGCCCCAGCATTTT.

V is TRBV7-6 and J is TRBJ2-3; weak D call: TRBD1 (5 bases). V shed 1 base and J shed 6 bases, with 14 bases lying between them. The CDR3 totals 15 residues. Germline-derived CDR1 and CDR2 are SGHVS and FNYEAQ. DNA of the CDR3: TGTGCCAGCAGCTTAGTCAGGGCCCCCACCGATACGCAGTATTTT. It specifies CASSLVRAPTDTQYF.

V is TRBV30 and J is TRBJ1-4; TRBD1 aligns across 8 bases. The V segment lost 0 bases and the J segment 4 bases; nucleotides outside the gene matches: 13. CDR3 length: 18 residues. Germline V CDR1 and CDR2: GTSNPN, SVGIG (reference sequence). The CDR3 DNA reads TGTGCCTGGAGTGTATTTGCAGGGGGCAATTACTTTAATGAAAAACTGTTTTTT. It codes for CAWSVFAGGNYFNEKLFF. Supplemented by reference TRBV30 and TRBJ1-4, the full variable domain reads SQTIHQWPATLVQPVGSPLSLECTVEGTSNPNLYWYRQAAGRGLQLLFYSVGIGQISSEVPQNLSASRPQDRQFILSSKKLLLSDSGFYLCAWSVFAGGNYFNEKLFFGSGTQLSVL.

This chain connects TRBV12-3 or TRBV12-4 to TRBJ1-1; TRBD1 might be the D (5 bases). The CDR3 totals 13 residues. Trimming shortened V by 5 bases and J by 7 bases, and 14 bases separated the two germline ends. The CDR3 here is CASSRGTESEAFF. The CDR3 nucleotides read TGTGCCAGCAGTCGCGGGACGGAAAGTGAAGCTTTCTTT.

This chain joins TRBV15 and TRBJ2-1; 7 bases fit TRBD1. CDR3 length equals 15 residues. Germline V gives CDR1 LNHNV, CDR2 YYDKDF (reference sequence). V lost 5 bases to trimming and J lost 4 bases; unmatched junction nucleotides: 8. The CDR3 region is CATSGGDSIYNEQFF. The CDR3 region has the DNA TGTGCCACCAGCGGTGGGGACAGTATTTACAATGAGCAGTTCTTC.

This rearrangement joins TRBV24-1 to TRBJ2-3; D may be TRBD2 (6 bases). The length of the CDR3 is 14 residues. V was cut by 4 bases and J by 3 bases, with 10 bases left in between. Per germline, CDR1 KGHDR and CDR2 SFDVKD. For the CDR3, the DNA is TGTGCCACCAGTGAGCCTCGGGGGACAGATACGCAGTATTTT. This gives the protein CATSEPRGTDTQYF.

The chain recombines TRBV29-1 with TRBJ2-1; weak D call: TRBD2 (5 bases). Looked up from germline, CDR1 is SQVTM and CDR2 is ANQGSEA. This CDR3 spans 13 amino acids. V dropped 6 bases and J dropped 0 bases, with 9 bases sitting between them. CDR3 loop: CSVGDNSYNEQFF. CDR3 nucleotide sequence: TGCAGCGTCGGGGATAACTCCTACAATGAGCAGTTCTTC.

About this clone itself: A junction boundary mismatches the germline segment, possibly from a read error. Other nucleotide sequences in the sample specify the same CDR3. V and J are TRBV5-1 and TRBJ2-5; D might be TRBD2 (6 bases). Germline V CDR1 and CDR2: SGHRS, YFSETQ. The CDR3 sequence is 16 residues long. The CDR3 nucleotides read TGCGCCAGCAGCCGCTACTCCGGGGGTTCCCAAGAGACTCAGTACTTC. This encodes CASSRYSGGSQETQYF. The whole variable domain, remainder taken from reference TRBV5-1 and TRBJ2-5, is KAGVTQTPRYLIKTRGQQVTLSCSPISGHRSVSWYQQTPGQGLQFLFEYFSETQRNKGNFPGRFSGRQFSNSRSEMNVSTLELGDSALYLCASSRYSGGSQETQYFGPGTRLLVL.

The chain recombines TRBV19 with TRBJ1-6; D perhaps matches TRBD1 (5 bases). Germline assignment: CDR1 LNHDA and CDR2 SQIVND (reference sequence). This CDR3 is 12 amino acids long. Trimming shortened V by 7 bases and J by 10 bases, and 11 bases separated the two germline ends. CDR3 coding DNA: TGTGCCAGTACTCGGGGGGAGTCACCCCTCCACTTT. This encodes CASTRGESPLHF. The entire variable domain, with the rest obtained from reference TRBV19 and TRBJ1-6, is as follows: DGGITQSPKYLFRKEGQNVTLSCEQNLNHDAMYWYRQDPGQGLRLIYYSQIVNDFQKGDIAEGYSVSREKKESFPLTVTSAQKNPTAFYLCASTRGESPLHFGNGTRLTVT.

This chain uses TRBV14 with TRBJ2-1, with 14 bases lining up with TRBD2. With 5 bases clipped from V and 9 bases from J, the junction kept 3 bases outside the gene matches. CDR3 length equals 14 residues. Germline loops: CDR1 SGHDN, CDR2 FVKESK. The CDR3 loop reads CASSRGLAGVEQFF. The CDR3 nucleotides read TGTGCCAGCAGCAGGGGACTAGCGGGAGTTGAGCAGTTCTTC.

The rearrangement uses TRBV19 and TRBJ2-1; 9 nucleotides align to TRBD1. The V gene end was trimmed by 5 bases and the J gene end by 4 bases; junction bases not matched to a gene: 6. The CDR3 consists of 15 residues. Germline lookup yields CDR1 LNHDA and CDR2 SQIVND (reference sequence). The CDR3 coding sequence is TGTGCCAGTAGTGTGGGGACAGGGAATTACAATGAGCAGTTCTTC. Translation gives CASSVGTGNYNEQFF. Drawing the rest from reference TRBV19 and TRBJ2-1, the complete variable domain is DGGITQSPKYLFRKEGQNVTLSCEQNLNHDAMYWYRQDPGQGLRLIYYSQIVNDFQKGDIAEGYSVSREKKESFPLTVTSAQKNPTAFYLCASSVGTGNYNEQFFGPGTRLTVL.

This chain connects TRBV19 to TRBJ2-7, with 11 bases fitting TRBD2. V was clipped by 3 bases and J by 3 bases; unmatched bases: 22. Germline CDR1 reads LNHDA; CDR2 reads SQIVND (reference sequence). The CDR3 runs to 21 residues. CDR3 residues: CASSIDLLGLRTSGSRYEQYF. The CDR3, as DNA: TGTGCCAGTAGTATCGACCTGTTGGGACTGAGAACTAGCGGGAGCCGCTACGAGCAGTACTTC.

The chain is built from TRBV7-8 and TRBJ2-5, with 10 bases lining up with TRBD2. Trimming at V came to 5 bases and at J to 5 bases, leaving 5 bases not matched to a gene. The length of the CDR3 is 14 residues. CDR1 and CDR2 from the germline V gene are SGHVS and FQNEAQ. The CDR3 sequence: CASSPWGLAETQYF. CDR3 in DNA: TGTGCCAGCAGCCCCTGGGGACTAGCGGAGACCCAGTACTTC.

Worth noting for this clone: The sample contains more than one DNA sequence encoding this CDR3. The genes are TRBV7-2 and TRBJ2-2, with a tentative D call TRBD2 (7 bases). Germline loops: CDR1 SGHTA, CDR2 FQGNSA. V lost 1 base to trimming and J lost 2 bases, with 11 bases between them. This CDR3 has 16 residues. The CDR3 nucleotides read TGTGCCAGCAGCTTAGTTGGGGGGGCAAACACCGGGGAGCTGTTTTTT. Protein: CASSLVGGANTGELFF. Full variable domain (remainder filled in from reference TRBV7-2 and TRBJ2-2): GAGVSQSPSNKVTEKGKDVELRCDPISGHTALYWYRQSLGQGLEFLIYFQGNSAPDKSGLPSDRFSAERTGGSVSTLTIQRTQQEDSAVYLCASSLVGGANTGELFFGEGSRLTVL.

This chain uses TRBV5-1 with TRBJ1-4; the D is unclear. CDR1 SGHRS and CDR2 YFSETQ come from the germline V gene. CDR3 length equals 15 residues. Trimming took 2 bases from V and 0 from J, leaving 8 bases between them. The CDR3 DNA follows: TGCGCCAGCAGCTTCACCAGTGCAACTAATGAAAAACTGTTTTTT. Its translation is CASSFTSATNEKLFF.

The chain uses TRBV7-9 and TRBJ2-7, with a tentative D call TRBD1 (6 bases). In germline, CDR1 is SEHNR, CDR2 FQNEAQ (reference sequence). V was pared by 1 base and J by 1 base, with 14 bases between. CDR3 length: 16 residues. CDR3 sequence (DNA): TGTGCCAGCAGCTTAGTAGTGACAGGAAGGTCCTACGAGCAGTACTTC. Its protein product is CASSLVVTGRSYEQYF.